Listed here is a single T cell receptor (beta chain). This entry comes from a study of blood T cell repertoires in COVID-19. About the research overall: COVID-19 samples collected from the United States, Italy and Spain covered acute and convalescent phases.

Trimming cost V 5 bases and J 4 bases; bases outside gene matches: 10. This CDR3 contains 15 residues. Per the germline V gene, CDR1 is SGHNT and CDR2 is YYREEE (reference sequence). Source study methods: Amplified reference gene primers provided the basis for estimating nucleated cell counts. Only in-frame clones appear in the TCRdb table, and some are missing; sequencing was by immunoSEQ multiplex PCR. V and J calls and clone size follow that table, whereas D and trimming were derived from the DNA. Of over 200,000 clones in the sample, 80% to 90% were seen once. The rearrangement uses TRBV5-4 and TRBJ2-5; 8 positions match TRBD2. The source is a man aged 40-49 years who had recovered from COVID-19. The source material was peripheral blood. CDR3 loop: CASSPPVAGTETQYF. CDR3 in DNA: TGTGCCAGCAGTCCCCCTGTAGCGGGGACAGAGACCCAGTACTTC.